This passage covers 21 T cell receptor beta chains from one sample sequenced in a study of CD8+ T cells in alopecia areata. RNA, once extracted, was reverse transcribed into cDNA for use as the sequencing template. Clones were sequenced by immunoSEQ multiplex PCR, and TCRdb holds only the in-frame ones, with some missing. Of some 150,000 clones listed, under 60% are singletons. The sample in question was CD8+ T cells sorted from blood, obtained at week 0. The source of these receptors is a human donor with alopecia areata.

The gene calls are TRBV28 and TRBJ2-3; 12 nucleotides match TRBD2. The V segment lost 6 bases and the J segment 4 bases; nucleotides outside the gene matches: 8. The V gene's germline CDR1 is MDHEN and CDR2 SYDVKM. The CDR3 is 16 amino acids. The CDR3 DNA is TGTGCCAGCAGCCTAGCGGGGGGGCAGTATTCAGATACGCAGTATTTT. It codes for CASSLAGGQYSDTQYF.

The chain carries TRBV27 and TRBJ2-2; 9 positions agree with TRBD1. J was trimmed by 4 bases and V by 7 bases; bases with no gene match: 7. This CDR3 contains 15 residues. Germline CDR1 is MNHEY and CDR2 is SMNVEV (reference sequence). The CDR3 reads CASNSGTGITGELFF. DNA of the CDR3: TGTGCCAGCAACTCCGGGACAGGGATCACCGGGGAGCTGTTTTTT.

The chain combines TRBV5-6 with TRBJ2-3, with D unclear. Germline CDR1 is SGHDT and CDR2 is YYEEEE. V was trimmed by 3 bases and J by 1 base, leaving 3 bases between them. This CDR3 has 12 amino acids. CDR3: CASSSGTDTQYF. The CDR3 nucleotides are TGTGCCAGCAGCTCGGGCACAGATACGCAGTATTTT.

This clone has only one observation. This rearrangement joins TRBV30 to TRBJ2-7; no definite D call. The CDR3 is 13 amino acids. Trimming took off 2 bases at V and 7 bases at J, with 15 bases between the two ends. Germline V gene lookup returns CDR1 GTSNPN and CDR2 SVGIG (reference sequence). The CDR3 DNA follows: TGTGCCTGGAGTCGAGGACGATCGGAAGAGCAGTACTTC. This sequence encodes CAWSRGRSEEQYF. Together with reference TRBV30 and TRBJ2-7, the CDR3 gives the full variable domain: SQTIHQWPATLVQPVGSPLSLECTVEGTSNPNLYWYRQAAGRGLQLLFYSVGIGQISSEVPQNLSASRPQDRQFILSSKKLLLSDSGFYLCAWSRGRSEEQYFGPGTRLTVT.

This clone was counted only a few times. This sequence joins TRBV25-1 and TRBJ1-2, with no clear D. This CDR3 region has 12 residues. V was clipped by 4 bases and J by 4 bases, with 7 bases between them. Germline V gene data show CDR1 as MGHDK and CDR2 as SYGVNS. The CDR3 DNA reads TGTGCCAGCAGTGCTGAGAGCTATGGCTACACCTTC. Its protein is CASSAESYGYTF.

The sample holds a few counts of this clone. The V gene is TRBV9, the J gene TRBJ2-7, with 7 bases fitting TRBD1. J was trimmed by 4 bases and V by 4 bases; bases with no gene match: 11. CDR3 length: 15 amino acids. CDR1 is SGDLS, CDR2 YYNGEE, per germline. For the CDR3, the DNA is TGTGCCAGCAGCCCCACAGGGACAGTGGGGTACGAGCAGTACTTC. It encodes CASSPTGTVGYEQYF. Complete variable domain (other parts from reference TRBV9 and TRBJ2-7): DSGVTQTPKHLITATGQRVTLRCSPRSGDLSVYWYQQSLDQGLQFLIQYYNGEERAKGNILERFSAQQFPDLHSELNLSSLELGDSALYFCASSPTGTVGYEQYFGPGTRLTVT.

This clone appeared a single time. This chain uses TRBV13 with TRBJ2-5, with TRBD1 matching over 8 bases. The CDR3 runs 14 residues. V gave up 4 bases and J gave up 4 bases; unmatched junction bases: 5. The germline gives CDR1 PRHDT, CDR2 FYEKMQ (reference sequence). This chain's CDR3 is CASSSQGAGETQYF. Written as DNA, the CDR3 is TGTGCCAGCAGCTCCCAGGGGGCGGGAGAGACCCAGTACTTC.

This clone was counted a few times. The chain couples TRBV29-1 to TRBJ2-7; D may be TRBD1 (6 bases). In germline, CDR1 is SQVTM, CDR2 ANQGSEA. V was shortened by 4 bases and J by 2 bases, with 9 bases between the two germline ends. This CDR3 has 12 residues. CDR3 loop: CSVVAGAYEQYF. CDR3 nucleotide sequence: TGCAGCGTTGTCGCAGGGGCCTACGAGCAGTACTTC.

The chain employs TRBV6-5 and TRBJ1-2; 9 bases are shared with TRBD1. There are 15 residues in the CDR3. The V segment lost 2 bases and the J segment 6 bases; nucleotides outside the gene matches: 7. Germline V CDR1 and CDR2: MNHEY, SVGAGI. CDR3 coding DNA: TGTGCCAGCAGTTACGAGGGGACAGGGATCGATGGCTACACCTTC. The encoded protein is CASSYEGTGIDGYTF.

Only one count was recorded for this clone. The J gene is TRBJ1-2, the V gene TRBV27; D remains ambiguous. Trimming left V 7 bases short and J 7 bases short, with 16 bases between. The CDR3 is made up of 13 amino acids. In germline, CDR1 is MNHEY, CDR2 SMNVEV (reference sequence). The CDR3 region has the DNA TGTGCCAGCATGTCTGCACAGAGGGTTGGCTACACCTTC. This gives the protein CASMSAQRVGYTF.

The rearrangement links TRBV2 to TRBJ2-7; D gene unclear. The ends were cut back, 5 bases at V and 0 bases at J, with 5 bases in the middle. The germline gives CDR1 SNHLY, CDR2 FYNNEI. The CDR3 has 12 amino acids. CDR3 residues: CASSSSSYEQYF. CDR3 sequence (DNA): TGTGCCAGCAGTTCGAGCTCCTACGAGCAGTACTTC.

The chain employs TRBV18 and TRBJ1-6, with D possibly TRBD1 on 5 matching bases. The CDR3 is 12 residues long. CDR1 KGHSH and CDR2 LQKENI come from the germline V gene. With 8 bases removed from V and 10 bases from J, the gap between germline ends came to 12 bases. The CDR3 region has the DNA TGTGCCAGCCGCGGGGGTGGGTCACCCCTCCACTTT. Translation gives CASRGGGSPLHF.

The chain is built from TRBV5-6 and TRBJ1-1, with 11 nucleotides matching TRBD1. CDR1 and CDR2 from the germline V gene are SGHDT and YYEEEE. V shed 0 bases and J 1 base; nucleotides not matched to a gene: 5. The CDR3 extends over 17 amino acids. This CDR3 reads CASSLGYGQGANTEAFF. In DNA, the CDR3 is TGTGCCAGCAGCTTGGGGTACGGACAGGGGGCGAACACTGAAGCTTTCTTT.

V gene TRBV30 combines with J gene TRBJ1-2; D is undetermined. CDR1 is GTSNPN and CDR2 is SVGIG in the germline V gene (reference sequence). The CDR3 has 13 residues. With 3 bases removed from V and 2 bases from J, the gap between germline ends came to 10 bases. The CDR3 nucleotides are TGTGCCTGGAGCCCGCGGGTCAACTATGGCTACACCTTC. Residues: CAWSPRVNYGYTF.

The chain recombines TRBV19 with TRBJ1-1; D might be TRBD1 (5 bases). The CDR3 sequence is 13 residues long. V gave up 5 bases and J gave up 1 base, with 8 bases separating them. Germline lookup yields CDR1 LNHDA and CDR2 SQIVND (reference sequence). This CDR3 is CASSQGPNTEAFF. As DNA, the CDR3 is TGTGCCAGTAGTCAGGGACCGAACACTGAAGCTTTCTTT.

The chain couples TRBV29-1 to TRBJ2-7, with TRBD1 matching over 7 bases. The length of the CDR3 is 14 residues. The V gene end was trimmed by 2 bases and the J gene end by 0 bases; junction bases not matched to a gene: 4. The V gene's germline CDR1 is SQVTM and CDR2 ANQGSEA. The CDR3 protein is CSVEWDSSSYEQYF. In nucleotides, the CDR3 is TGCAGCGTTGAATGGGACAGCAGCTCCTACGAGCAGTACTTC.

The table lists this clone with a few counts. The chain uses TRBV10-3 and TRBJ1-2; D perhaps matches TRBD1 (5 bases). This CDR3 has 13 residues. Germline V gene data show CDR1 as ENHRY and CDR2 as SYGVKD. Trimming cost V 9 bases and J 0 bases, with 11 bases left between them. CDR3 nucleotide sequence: TGTGCCATTTTGGGAGGGGCTAACTATGGCTACACCTTC. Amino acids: CAILGGANYGYTF.

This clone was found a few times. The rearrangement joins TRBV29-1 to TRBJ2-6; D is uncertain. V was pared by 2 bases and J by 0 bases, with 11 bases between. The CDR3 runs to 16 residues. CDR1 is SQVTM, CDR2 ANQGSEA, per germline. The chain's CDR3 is CSVEPVAHSGANVLTF. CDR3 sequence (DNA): TGCAGCGTTGAACCGGTAGCCCACTCTGGGGCCAACGTCCTGACTTTC.

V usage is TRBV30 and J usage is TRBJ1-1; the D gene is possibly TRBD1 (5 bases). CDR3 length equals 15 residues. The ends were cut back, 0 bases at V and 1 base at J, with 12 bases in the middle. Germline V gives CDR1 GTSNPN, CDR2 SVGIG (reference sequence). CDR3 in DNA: TGTGCCTGGAGTGTAAGTGGGGCTAGGAACACTGAAGCTTTCTTT. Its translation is CAWSVSGARNTEAFF. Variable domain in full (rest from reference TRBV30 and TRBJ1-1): SQTIHQWPATLVQPVGSPLSLECTVEGTSNPNLYWYRQAAGRGLQLLFYSVGIGQISSEVPQNLSASRPQDRQFILSSKKLLLSDSGFYLCAWSVSGARNTEAFFGQGTRLTVV.

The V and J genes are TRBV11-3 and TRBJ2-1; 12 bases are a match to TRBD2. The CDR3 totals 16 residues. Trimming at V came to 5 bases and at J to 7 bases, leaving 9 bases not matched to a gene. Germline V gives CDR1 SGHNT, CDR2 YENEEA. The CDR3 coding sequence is TGTGCCAGCAGCGAGTCACTAGCGGGGGGCCTTAATGAGCAGTTCTTC. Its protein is CASSESLAGGLNEQFF.

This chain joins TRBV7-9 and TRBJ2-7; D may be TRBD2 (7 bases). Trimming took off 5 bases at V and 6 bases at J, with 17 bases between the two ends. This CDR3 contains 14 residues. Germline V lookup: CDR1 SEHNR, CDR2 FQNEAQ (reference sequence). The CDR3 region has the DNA TGTGCCAGCAGCCACAGCCACAGGGAGGGCGAGCAGTACTTC. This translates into CASSHSHREGEQYF.